Sequencing of this T cell receptor beta chain was carried out in a study of beta chain features in type 1 diabetes. The sequenced template was cDNA made from the entire isolated RNA. TCRdb's copy holds only in-frame clones and misses some; the assay was immunoSEQ multiplex PCR. In the table there are a few hundred thousand clones, around 20% of which are singletons. CDR1 and CDR2 (germline): SGHRS, YFSETQ. Trimming removed 2 bases at V and 3 bases at J, with 12 bases between. The CDR3 has 15 residues. Worth noting for this clone: The same CDR3 is also encoded by other DNA sequences in this sample.

Input material: naive CD4+ T cells from blood. The sequence was collected from a woman in her late teens or twenties in good health. The chain combines TRBV5-1 with TRBJ1-5; TRBD1 is a possible D gene (5 bases). The CDR3 protein is CASSLGDSSNQPQHF. The CDR3 DNA reads as TGCGCCAGCAGCTTAGGTGACAGCTCCAATCAGCCCCAGCATTTT.